Following are 25 T cell receptor beta chains from one sample sequenced in a study of OX40 agonist ivuxolimab in advanced cancers. Clones were sequenced by immunoSEQ multiplex PCR, and TCRdb holds only the in-frame ones, with some missing. Of around 34,000 clones in the sample, about nine tenths were seen once. Sequenced here: CD4+ or CD8+ T cells sorted from blood, sampled in a trial of the OX40 agonist ivuxolimab. The receptor set was obtained from an adult with an advanced solid tumor such as melanoma, head and neck, liver or kidney cancer.

This chain connects TRBV14 to TRBJ1-1; TRBD1 is a possible D gene (5 bases). The CDR3 is made up of 15 amino acids. Germline-derived CDR1 and CDR2 are SGHDN and FVKESK. Trimming took off 4 bases at V and 3 bases at J, with 15 bases between the two ends. The CDR3 region is CASSPGPGGDTEAFF. The CDR3 DNA reads TGTGCCAGCAGCCCGGGGCCCGGAGGGGACACTGAAGCTTTCTTT.

The chain carries TRBV4-1 and TRBJ2-3, with 10 bases fitting TRBD2. Germline loops: CDR1 MGHRA, CDR2 YSYEKL. The CDR3 runs to 20 residues. The V segment lost 4 bases and the J segment 0 bases; nucleotides outside the gene matches: 16. The CDR3 region has the DNA TGCGCCAGCAGCCCCTCCGGGGTAGCGGGGGGCGCCGCGAGCACAGATACGCAGTATTTT. The encoded protein is CASSPSGVAGGAASTDTQYF.

This chain links TRBV5-4 with TRBJ1-1; D is unresolved. The V and J ends lost 4 bases and 6 bases respectively, with 10 bases between them. From germline, CDR1 is SGHNT and CDR2 YYREEE (reference sequence). CDR3 length: 12 amino acids. Here the CDR3 reads CASSAWDSEAFF. The CDR3 region has the DNA TGTGCCAGCAGCGCCTGGGATTCTGAAGCTTTCTTT.

V usage is TRBV5-1 and J usage is TRBJ2-7, with 7 bases matching TRBD2. In germline, CDR1 is SGHRS, CDR2 YFSETQ. The CDR3 is made up of 15 amino acids. The junction had 10 bases not matched to a gene; V was cut back by 0 bases and J by 7 bases. The CDR3 DNA sequence: TGCGCCAGCAGCTTGGAGCTGTACGGGGGGAAGGAGCAGTACTTC. Protein: CASSLELYGGKEQYF.

V is TRBV6-5 and J is TRBJ2-3; no clear D. V was trimmed by 0 bases and J by 3 bases, leaving 4 bases between them. The V gene's germline CDR1 is MNHEY and CDR2 SVGAGI. This CDR3 is 13 amino acids long. CDR3 sequence: CASSYSVTDTQYF. In DNA form, the CDR3 reads TGTGCCAGCAGTTACTCGGTTACAGATACGCAGTATTTT.

This chain connects TRBV28 to TRBJ2-2; 11 bases fit TRBD2. Germline-derived CDR1 and CDR2 are MDHEN and SYDVKM. J was trimmed by 2 bases and V by 4 bases; bases with no gene match: 6. This CDR3 is 17 amino acids long. This chain's CDR3 is CASSWRGLAVNTGELFF. The CDR3 DNA is TGTGCCAGCAGTTGGAGGGGACTAGCGGTTAACACCGGGGAGCTGTTTTTT. The entire variable domain, with the rest obtained from reference TRBV28 and TRBJ2-2, is as follows: DVKVTQSSRYLVKRTGEKVFLECVQDMDHENMFWYRQDPGLGLRLIYFSYDVKMKEKGDIPEGYSVSREKKERFSLILESASTNQTSMYLCASSWRGLAVNTGELFFGEGSRLTVL.

This clone was counted a single time. The V gene is TRBV5-4, the J gene TRBJ2-3; D remains ambiguous. From germline, CDR1 is SGHNT and CDR2 YYREEE (reference sequence). V was cut by 2 bases and J by 2 bases, with 3 bases left in between. CDR3 size: 12 residues. This CDR3 is CASSFHTDTQYF. The DNA for the CDR3 is TGTGCCAGCAGCTTCCACACAGATACGCAGTATTTT.

This rearrangement joins TRBV30 to TRBJ2-2, with 7 bases identical to TRBD1. CDR1 GTSNPN and CDR2 SVGIG come from the germline V gene (reference sequence). V was pared by 1 base and J by 6 bases, with 5 bases of the junction left unmatched. This CDR3 contains 14 residues. In DNA, the CDR3 is TGTGCCTGGAGTGCATACAGGGGCCCCGGGGAGCTGTTTTTT. The encoded protein is CAWSAYRGPGELFF.

The V and J genes are TRBV6-5 and TRBJ1-5; the D is unclear. The CDR3 is 14 amino acids. In germline, CDR1 is MNHEY, CDR2 SVGAGI. The V gene lost 7 bases and the J gene lost 7 bases, with 17 bases spanning the gap. The CDR3 spells CASTHGPHGQPQHF. The CDR3 region has the DNA TGTGCCAGCACTCACGGTCCCCACGGGCAGCCCCAGCATTTT.

This chain's CDR3 is CASSPEAAVHEQYF. Written as DNA, the CDR3 is TGTGCCAGCTCACCGGAGGCGGCAGTCCACGAGCAGTACTTC. This chain joins TRBV18 and TRBJ2-7; maybe TRBD2 (5 bases). CDR3 size: 14 residues. V was pared by 3 bases and J by 5 bases, with 14 bases between. Germline V gene data show CDR1 as KGHSH and CDR2 as LQKENI.

This chain uses TRBV7-2 with TRBJ2-1; no clear D. Per the germline V gene, CDR1 is SGHTA and CDR2 is FQGNSA. V was pared by 3 bases and J by 0 bases, with 3 bases between. The CDR3 consists of 13 residues. This chain's CDR3 is CASSFTSYNEQFF. DNA for the CDR3: TGTGCCAGCAGCTTTACCTCCTACAATGAGCAGTTCTTC. The full variable domain, in which reference TRBV7-2 and TRBJ2-1 provide the parts outside the CDR3, is GAGVSQSPSNKVTEKGKDVELRCDPISGHTALYWYRQSLGQGLEFLIYFQGNSAPDKSGLPSDRFSAERTGGSVSTLTIQRTQQEDSAVYLCASSFTSYNEQFFGPGTRLTVL.

The V call is TRBV11-2, the J call TRBJ2-7; perhaps TRBD1 as D (6 bases). The CDR3 is 15 amino acids. Deletions cut 0 bases from V and 1 base from J, with 10 bases between. The germline V gene encodes CDR1 SGHAT and CDR2 FQNNGV. In DNA, the CDR3 is TGTGCCAGCAGCTTAGATAGGGGGACGTCCTACGAGCAGTACTTC. Protein sequence: CASSLDRGTSYEQYF.

This clone was detected once. The rearrangement uses TRBV7-9 and TRBJ2-3; TRBD1 matches 7 bases. Per the germline V gene, CDR1 is SEHNR and CDR2 is FQNEAQ (reference sequence). CDR3 size: 15 residues. V was clipped by 5 bases and J by 2 bases; unmatched bases: 7. The CDR3 DNA reads TGTGCCAGCAGCGCACGGACAGGCCTCACAGATACGCAGTATTTT. This sequence encodes CASSARTGLTDTQYF.

J is TRBJ1-4 and V is TRBV13; no clear D gene. V dropped 4 bases and J dropped 4 bases, with 10 bases sitting between them. The CDR3 spans 14 residues. Looked up from germline, CDR1 is PRHDT and CDR2 is FYEKMQ (reference sequence). The CDR3 nucleotides read TGTGCCAGCAGCTCCCAAGCTTTTAATGAAAAACTGTTTTTT. It specifies CASSSQAFNEKLFF.

The chain has TRBV10-3 and TRBJ2-7; perhaps TRBD2 as D (6 bases). The germline V gene has CDR1 ENHRY and CDR2 SYGVKD. Trimming took off 0 bases at V and 3 bases at J, with 9 bases between the two ends. CDR3 length: 14 residues. CDR3 sequence (DNA): TGTGCCATCAGTGAGTCTGGGACTTACTACGAGCAGTACTTC. Translation: CAISESGTYYEQYF.

The chain couples TRBV2 to TRBJ2-5; 10 positions agree with TRBD2. V lost 4 bases and J lost 1; bases outside the gene matches: 9. Germline V gives CDR1 SNHLY, CDR2 FYNNEI. This CDR3 is built from 17 residues. CDR3: CASSGQRGGDLQETQYF. As DNA, the CDR3 is TGTGCCAGCAGTGGCCAGCGGGGGGGAGATCTCCAAGAGACCCAGTACTTC.

The CDR3 DNA sequence: TGTGCCAGCAGTTTGGGACTAGCGGAATACAATGAGCAGTTCTTC. It codes for CASSLGLAEYNEQFF. V usage is TRBV6-5 and J usage is TRBJ2-1; 11 bases are a match to TRBD2. Germline loops: CDR1 MNHEY, CDR2 SVGAGI. V dropped 4 bases and J dropped 4; count of bases not matched to a gene: 3. This CDR3 has 15 residues.

This clone occurred once. This chain joins TRBV6-1 and TRBJ1-5; no firm D call. The CDR3 contains 14 residues. CDR1 and CDR2 from the germline V gene are MNHNS and SASEGT. V lost 3 bases and J lost 1, with 7 bases in between. CDR3 DNA: TGTGCCAGCAGTGACCAAGGGAGCAATCAGCCCCAGCATTTT. Protein sequence: CASSDQGSNQPQHF.

The rearrangement joins TRBV9 to TRBJ1-2; possible D gene TRBD1, 5 bases. CDR1 and CDR2 (germline): SGDLS, YYNGEE. The V and J ends lost 0 bases and 4 bases respectively, with 13 bases between them. The CDR3 spans 15 residues. In DNA, the CDR3 is TGTGCCAGCAGCGTAGGTTGGGGGACGATCTATGGCTACACCTTC. Amino acid sequence: CASSVGWGTIYGYTF.

V is TRBV27 and J is TRBJ1-1, with 8 bases matching TRBD1. Losses at the gene ends were 3 bases for V and 8 bases for J; bases not matched to a gene: 5. Germline CDR1 is MNHEY and CDR2 is SMNVEV (reference sequence). This CDR3 spans 13 amino acids. DNA for the CDR3: TGTGCCAGCAGTTTCACAGGGGGGCCGGAAGCTTTCTTT. This sequence encodes CASSFTGGPEAFF.

This clone occurred once. The genes are TRBV28 and TRBJ2-7; 7 nucleotides line up with TRBD2. Germline V CDR1 and CDR2: MDHEN, SYDVKM. The CDR3 totals 14 residues. V gave up 8 bases and J gave up 2 bases; unmatched junction bases: 9. The CDR3 region is CASRTSSVAYEQYF. The CDR3 DNA is TGTGCCAGCCGGACTAGTTCAGTTGCCTACGAGCAGTACTTC.

The V and J genes are TRBV13 and TRBJ2-1; 8 nucleotides agree with TRBD2. The CDR3 loop spans 15 amino acids. Per germline, CDR1 PRHDT and CDR2 FYEKMQ (reference sequence). V lost 6 bases to trimming and J lost 1 base; unmatched junction nucleotides: 5. CDR3 sequence: CASRPGGGSYNEQFF. The CDR3 nucleotides are TGTGCCAGCAGACCCGGGGGGGGGTCCTACAATGAGCAGTTCTTC. Complete variable domain (other parts from reference TRBV13 and TRBJ2-1): AAGVIQSPRHLIKEKRETATLKCYPIPRHDTVYWYQQGPGQDPQFLISFYEKMQSDKGSIPDRFSAQQFSDYHSELNMSSLELGDSALYFCASRPGGGSYNEQFFGPGTRLTVL.

Remarks on this clone: This CDR3 is also generated by other DNA sequences in the sample. The chain joins TRBV7-9 to TRBJ1-1, with no clear D. Germline V CDR1 and CDR2: SEHNR, FQNEAQ (reference sequence). This CDR3 has 13 amino acids. The V end was cut by 1 base, the J end by 5 bases, with 8 bases between. This CDR3 reads CASSLGYGTEAFF. Written as DNA, the CDR3 is TGTGCCAGCAGCTTAGGTTATGGTACTGAAGCTTTCTTT.

The rearrangement joins TRBV25-1 to TRBJ1-6; possible D gene TRBD1, 5 bases. The ends were cut back, 0 bases at V and 10 bases at J, with 19 bases in the middle. This CDR3 comprises 17 residues. Germline V CDR1 and CDR2: MGHDK, SYGVNS. The CDR3 spells CASSEYLPPRGGSPLHF. The CDR3 nucleotides read TGTGCCAGCAGTGAATATCTACCCCCTCGTGGGGGGTCACCCCTCCACTTT.

The chain is built from TRBV28 and TRBJ1-1; TRBD1 agrees at 8 bases. From germline, CDR1 is MDHEN and CDR2 SYDVKM. The J segment lost 9 bases and the V segment lost 6 bases, leaving 9 bases of the junction unmatched. The CDR3 spans 13 residues. In nucleotides, the CDR3 is TGTGCCAGCAGGGCAACAGGGGGGGGAAAAGCTTTCTTT. Translated: CASRATGGGKAFF.